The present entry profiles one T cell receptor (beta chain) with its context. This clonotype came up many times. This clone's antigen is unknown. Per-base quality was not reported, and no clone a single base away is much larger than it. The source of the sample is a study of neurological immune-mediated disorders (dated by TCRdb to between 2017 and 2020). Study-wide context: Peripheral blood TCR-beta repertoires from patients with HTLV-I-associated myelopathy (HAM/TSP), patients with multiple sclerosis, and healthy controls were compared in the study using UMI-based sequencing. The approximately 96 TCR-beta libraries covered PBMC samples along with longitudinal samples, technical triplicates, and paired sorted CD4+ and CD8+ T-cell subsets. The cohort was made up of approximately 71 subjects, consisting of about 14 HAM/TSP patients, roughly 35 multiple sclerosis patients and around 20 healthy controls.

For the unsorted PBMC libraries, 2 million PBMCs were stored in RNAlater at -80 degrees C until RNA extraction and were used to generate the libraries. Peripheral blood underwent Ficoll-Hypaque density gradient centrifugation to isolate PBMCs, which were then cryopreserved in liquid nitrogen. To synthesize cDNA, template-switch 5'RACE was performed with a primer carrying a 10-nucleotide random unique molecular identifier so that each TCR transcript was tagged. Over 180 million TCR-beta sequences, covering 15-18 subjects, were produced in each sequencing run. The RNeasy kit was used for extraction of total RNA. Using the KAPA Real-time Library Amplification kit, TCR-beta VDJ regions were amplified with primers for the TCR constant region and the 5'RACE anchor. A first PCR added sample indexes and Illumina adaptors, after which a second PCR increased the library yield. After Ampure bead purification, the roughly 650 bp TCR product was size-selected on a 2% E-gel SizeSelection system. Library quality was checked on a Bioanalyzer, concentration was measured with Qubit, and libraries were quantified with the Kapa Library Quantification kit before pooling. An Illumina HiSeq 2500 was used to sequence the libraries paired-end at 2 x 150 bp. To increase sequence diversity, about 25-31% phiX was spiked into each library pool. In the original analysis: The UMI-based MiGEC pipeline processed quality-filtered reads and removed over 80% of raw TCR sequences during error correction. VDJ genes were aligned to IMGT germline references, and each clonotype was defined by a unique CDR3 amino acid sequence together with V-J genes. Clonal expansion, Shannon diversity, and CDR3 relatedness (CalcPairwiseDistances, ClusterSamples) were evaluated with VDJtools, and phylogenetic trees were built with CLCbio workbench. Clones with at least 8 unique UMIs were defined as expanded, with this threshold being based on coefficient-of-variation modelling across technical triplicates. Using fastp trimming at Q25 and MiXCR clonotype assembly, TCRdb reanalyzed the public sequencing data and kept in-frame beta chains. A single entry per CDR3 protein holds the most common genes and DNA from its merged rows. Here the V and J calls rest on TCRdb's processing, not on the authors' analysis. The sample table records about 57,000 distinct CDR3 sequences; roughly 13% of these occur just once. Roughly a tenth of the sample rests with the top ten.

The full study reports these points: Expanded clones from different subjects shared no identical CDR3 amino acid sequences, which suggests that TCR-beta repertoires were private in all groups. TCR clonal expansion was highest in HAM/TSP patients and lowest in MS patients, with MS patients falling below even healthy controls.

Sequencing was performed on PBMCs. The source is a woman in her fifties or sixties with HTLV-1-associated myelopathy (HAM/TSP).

The CDR3 reads as follows: CASSLGFGESQPQHF. The DNA sequence is TGCGCCAGCAGCTTGGGATTTGGGGAAAGTCAGCCCCAGCATTTT. In this chain, TRBV5-1 is recombined with TRBJ1-5, with an unclear D gene assignment. The germline V gene supplies CDR1 SGHRS and CDR2 YFSETQ. Deletion took 0 bases off V and 6 bases off J, with a span of 13 bases between the germline ends. There are 15 amino acids in the CDR3, from cysteine to phenylalanine inclusive. Only the CDR3 DNA is retained, 45 bases long and in frame from the first base.